This T cell receptor beta chain emerged from a study of blood T cell repertoires in COVID-19. Across the whole study: The samples span acute and convalescent COVID-19 from the United States, Italy and Spain. From T cells, B-cell-depleted T cells, or PBMCs came the material, which was cDNA or gDNA.

V was pared by 3 bases and J by 3 bases, with 14 bases between. Germline-derived CDR1 and CDR2 are LNHDA and SQIVND (reference sequence). The CDR3 is 15 amino acids. Per the original data handling: Counts of nucleated cells, estimated from reference gene primer amplification, were obtained. Profiled with immunoSEQ multiplex PCR; TCRdb holds only in-frame clones, not every one. That table furnishes V, J and clone size, whereas the DNA furnished D and trimming. The sample shows just over 250,000 clones, around 87% of them seen only once. This sequence was found in a woman aged 45-65 years with acute or convalescent COVID-19. Sequences were obtained from peripheral blood. V gene TRBV19 combines with J gene TRBJ1-1; no clear D gene. DNA of the CDR3: TGTGCCAGTAGTATTACGGTTAGATCTGACACTGAAGCTTTCTTT. Protein sequence: CASSITVRSDTEAFF.